This T cell receptor beta chain came from a study of cytomegalovirus exposure and HLA in healthy donors. Points from the study as a whole: Donors were assumed by presence/absence analyses to have roughly uniform sequencing depth.

Researchers ran the PCR with 60 Vbeta and 13 Jbeta primers. Profiling relied on immunoSEQ multiplex PCR, and the TCRdb table lists in-frame clones only, not all of them. The sample records about 110,000 clones, about 70% being singletons. This clone has only a few counts. Antigen specificity is unknown. This sequence originates from a man younger than 40 in good health and CMV-seronegative. Sequenced: PBMCs.

The CDR3 coding sequence is TGCAGCGTTGATGTCCCTCTCCTTAGCACAGATACGCAGTATTTT. It yields the protein CSVDVPLLSTDTQYF. This chain uses TRBV29-1 with TRBJ2-3; no definite D call. In germline, CDR1 is SQVTM, CDR2 ANQGSEA. This CDR3 contains 15 residues. With 3 bases removed from V and 0 bases from J, the gap between germline ends came to 13 bases.